The 9 T cell receptor beta chains reported below all come from one sample, sequenced in a study of OX40 agonist ivuxolimab in advanced cancers. Sequencing was performed with immunoSEQ multiplex PCR; in TCRdb, only in-frame clones are kept and a portion is missing. The table records fewer than 100,000 clones, 70% to 85% of them present only once. Sequencing was performed on CD4+ or CD8+ T cells sorted from blood, taken in a trial of the OX40 agonist ivuxolimab. The receptors here all came from an adult with an advanced solid tumor such as melanoma, head and neck, liver or kidney cancer.

V is TRBV7-9 and J is TRBJ1-5; D gene uncertain. The V gene's germline CDR1 is SEHNR and CDR2 FQNEAQ (reference sequence). This CDR3 is built from 15 residues. Trimming removed 0 bases at V and 7 bases at J, with 13 bases between. The CDR3 coding sequence is TGTGCCAGCAGCTTAGCCAGCGCGATTCCCCAGCCCCAGCATTTT. Protein product: CASSLASAIPQPQHF.

J is TRBJ2-2 and V is TRBV11-2; no reliable D call. Germline V gene sequence: CDR1 SGHAT, CDR2 FQNNGV. The CDR3 runs to 14 residues. Trimming took 2 bases from V and 1 from J, leaving 5 bases between them. CDR3 in DNA: TGTGCCAGCAGCTTAAAGGTGAACACCGGGGAGCTGTTTTTT. Amino acid sequence: CASSLKVNTGELFF.

V is TRBV28 and J is TRBJ1-1, with no clear D. CDR3 length equals 13 residues. The V end lost 8 bases, the J end lost 0 bases, and 10 bases lay between the germline ends. Germline V gene data show CDR1 as MDHEN and CDR2 as SYDVKM. The CDR3 sequence is CASRAGMNTEAFF. The CDR3, as DNA: TGTGCCAGCCGGGCTGGAATGAACACTGAAGCTTTCTTT.

This clone showed up just a few times. The rearrangement joins TRBV28 to TRBJ1-2, with TRBD1 as a possible D gene (6 bases). This CDR3 spans 14 amino acids. Germline V gene sequence: CDR1 MDHEN, CDR2 SYDVKM. V shed 8 bases and J shed 4 bases, with 17 bases lying between them. This CDR3 is CASSGQGLGYGYTF. In DNA, the CDR3 is TGTGCCAGCTCCGGGCAGGGGCTTGGCTATGGCTACACCTTC.

V is TRBV6-1 and J is TRBJ1-5; the match to TRBD1 covers 7 bases. The CDR3 spans 14 residues. After removal of 3 bases from V and 4 bases from J, the junction contained 3 bases not matched to a gene. Germline lookup yields CDR1 MNHNS and CDR2 SASEGT. CDR3 sequence (DNA): TGTGCCAGCAGTGATTGGGACAGAAATCAGCCCCAGCATTTT. Residues: CASSDWDRNQPQHF.

The rearrangement links TRBV19 to TRBJ2-1, with D tentatively TRBD2 (6 bases). The CDR3 length is 17 residues. Per the germline V gene, CDR1 is LNHDA and CDR2 is SQIVND (reference sequence). The V and J ends lost 4 bases and 1 base respectively, with 17 bases between them. The CDR3 nucleotides read TGTGCCAGTAGTAAAATGGGTAGCGGTCAGTCCTACAATGAGCAGTTCTTC. It translates to CASSKMGSGQSYNEQFF.

This sequence joins TRBV28 and TRBJ1-2, with D perhaps matching TRBD1 (6 bases). The ends were cut back, 3 bases at V and 9 bases at J, with 14 bases in the middle. CDR1 is MDHEN and CDR2 is SYDVKM in the germline V gene. This CDR3 spans 13 amino acids. The CDR3 loop reads CASSFFYDRSYTF. CDR3 nucleotides: TGTGCCAGCAGTTTTTTCTACGACAGGAGCTACACCTTC.

The chain uses TRBV7-2 and TRBJ1-5; the D gene is possibly TRBD1 (6 bases). V dropped 3 bases and J dropped 0 bases, with 18 bases sitting between them. This CDR3 spans 18 amino acids. Germline loops: CDR1 SGHTA, CDR2 FQGNSA. The CDR3 sequence: CASSFRPGAVNSNQPQHF. CDR3 in DNA: TGTGCCAGCAGCTTCCGGCCAGGGGCAGTGAATAGCAATCAGCCCCAGCATTTT.

A note on this clone: One junction end does not reproduce the germline sequence, and a read error may be involved. The CDR3 coding sequence is TGTGCCAGCAGTTTAATGGCGGGAGGGCCAGATACGCAGTATTTT. Translation gives CASSLMAGGPDTQYF. The chain recombines TRBV7-3 with TRBJ2-3; 9 bases map to TRBD2. The CDR3 covers 15 residues. CDR1 is SGHTA, CDR2 FQGTGA, per germline.